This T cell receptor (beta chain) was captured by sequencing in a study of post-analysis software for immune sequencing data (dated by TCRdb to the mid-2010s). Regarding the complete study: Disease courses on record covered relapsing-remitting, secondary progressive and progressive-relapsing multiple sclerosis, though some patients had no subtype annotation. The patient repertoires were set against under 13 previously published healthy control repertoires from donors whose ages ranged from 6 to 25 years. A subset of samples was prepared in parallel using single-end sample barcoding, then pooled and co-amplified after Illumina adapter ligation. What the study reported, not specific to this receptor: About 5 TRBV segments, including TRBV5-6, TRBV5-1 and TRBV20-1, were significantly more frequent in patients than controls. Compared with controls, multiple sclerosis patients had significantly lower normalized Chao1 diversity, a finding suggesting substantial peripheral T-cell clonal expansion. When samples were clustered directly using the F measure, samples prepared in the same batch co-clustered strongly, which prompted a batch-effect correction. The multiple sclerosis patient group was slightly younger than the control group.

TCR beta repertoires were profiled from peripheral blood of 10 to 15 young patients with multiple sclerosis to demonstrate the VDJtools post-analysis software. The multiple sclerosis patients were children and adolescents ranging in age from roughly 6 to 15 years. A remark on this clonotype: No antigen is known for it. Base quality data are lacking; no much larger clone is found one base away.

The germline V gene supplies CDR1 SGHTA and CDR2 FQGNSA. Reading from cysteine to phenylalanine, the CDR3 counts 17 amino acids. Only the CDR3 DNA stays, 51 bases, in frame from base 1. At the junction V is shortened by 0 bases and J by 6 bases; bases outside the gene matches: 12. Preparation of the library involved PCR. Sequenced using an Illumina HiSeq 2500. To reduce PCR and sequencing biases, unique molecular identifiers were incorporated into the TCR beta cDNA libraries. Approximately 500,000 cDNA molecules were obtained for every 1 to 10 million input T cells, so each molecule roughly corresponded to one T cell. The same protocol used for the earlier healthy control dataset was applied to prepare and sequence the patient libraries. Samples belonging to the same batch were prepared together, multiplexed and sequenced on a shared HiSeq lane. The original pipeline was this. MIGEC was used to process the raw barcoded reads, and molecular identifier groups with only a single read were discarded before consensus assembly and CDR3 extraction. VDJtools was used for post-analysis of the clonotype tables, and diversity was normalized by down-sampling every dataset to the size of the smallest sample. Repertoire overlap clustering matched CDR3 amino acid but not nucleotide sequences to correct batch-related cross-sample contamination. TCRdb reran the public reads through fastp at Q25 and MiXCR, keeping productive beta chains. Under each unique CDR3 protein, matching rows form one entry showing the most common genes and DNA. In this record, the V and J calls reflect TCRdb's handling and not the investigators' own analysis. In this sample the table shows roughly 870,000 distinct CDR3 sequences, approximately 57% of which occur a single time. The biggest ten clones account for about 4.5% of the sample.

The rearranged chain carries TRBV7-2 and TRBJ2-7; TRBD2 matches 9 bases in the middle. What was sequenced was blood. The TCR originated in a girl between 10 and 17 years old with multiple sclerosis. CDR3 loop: CASSLAVGLAGLSEQYF. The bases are TGTGCCAGCAGCTTAGCGGTTGGGCTAGCGGGACTAAGCGAGCAGTACTTC.